The 19 T cell receptor beta chains reported below all come from one sample, sequenced in a study of T cells after yellow fever vaccination. One entry per CDR3 protein, called by TCRdb with MiXCR from the 5' RACE reads. The top ten clones hold 15% of a sample with around 590,000 distinct CDR3 sequences, about 12% of them seen once. The material sequenced was PBMCs, taken on the day of the yellow fever booster vaccination. Source of these receptors: a young man who received the YFV17D yellow fever vaccine.

The chain combines TRBV10-3 with TRBJ2-1, with TRBD2 matching 8 bases. Germline trimming cut 5 bases from V and 5 bases from J; bases unmatched to any gene: 11. The CDR3 runs 16 residues. The V gene's germline CDR1 is ENHRY and CDR2 SYGVKD. CDR3 nucleotide sequence: TGTGCCATCAGTTCCCCGGGAGGGAGGGATAACAATGAGCAGTTCTTC. Encoded protein: CAISSPGGRDNNEQFF.

Only a few counts were recorded for this clonotype. V and J are TRBV9 and TRBJ2-1; no reliable D call. Germline CDR1 reads SGDLS; CDR2 reads YYNGEE. The CDR3 is made up of 13 amino acids. V shed 3 bases and J shed 10 bases, with 14 bases lying between them. CDR3 coding DNA: TGTGCCAGCAGCGGATTAAGTGTAGGGGAGCAGTTCTTC. As protein: CASSGLSVGEQFF.

This clonotype was observed at least ten times. The chain links TRBV7-2 to TRBJ2-3; 7 nucleotides align to TRBD2. The CDR3 covers 14 residues. V was clipped by 1 base and J by 6 bases; unmatched bases: 4. Germline CDR1 SGHTA, CDR2 FQGNSA. CDR3 sequence reads: CASSLVSSGDTQYF. CDR3 in DNA: TGTGCCAGCAGCTTAGTTAGTAGCGGGGATACGCAGTATTTT.

The chain links TRBV20-1 to TRBJ2-1; D could derive from TRBD1 or TRBD2 (5 bases each). This CDR3 comprises 15 residues. The germline V and J ends were trimmed by 3 bases and 0 bases, with 12 bases remaining between them. Germline assignment: CDR1 DFQATT and CDR2 SNEGSKA (reference sequence). CDR3 nucleotide sequence: TGCAGTGCTAGGGGGGACCCCAGCTCCTACAATGAGCAGTTCTTC. The encoded protein is CSARGDPSSYNEQFF.

Regarding this clonotype: A much more abundant neighbour one base away suggests this may be a read error. This sequence joins TRBV18 and TRBJ2-5; 7 bases map to TRBD1. J lost 13 bases, V lost 6 bases, and 14 bases had no gene match. The CDR3 extends over 13 amino acids. CDR1 is KGHSH and CDR2 is LQKENI in the germline V gene. The DNA of the CDR3 is TGTGCCAGCTCGAACCAGATCGAGGGGGCCCCGTACTTC. It translates to CASSNQIEGAPYF.

At least ten counts were recorded for this clonotype. V is TRBV7-9 and J is TRBJ2-7; TRBD2 might be the D (5 bases). The CDR3 is 14 amino acids. Trimming shortened V by 2 bases and J by 2 bases, and 10 bases separated the two germline ends. Germline CDR1 reads SEHNR; CDR2 reads FQNEAQ (reference sequence). CDR3 nucleotide sequence: TGTGCCAGCAGCTTAAAGAGGGAAGCCTACGAGCAGTACTTC. Encoded protein: CASSLKREAYEQYF.

This clonotype was recorded a few times. This chain joins TRBV20-1 and TRBJ1-6, with D hard to call. CDR1 and CDR2 (germline): DFQATT, SNEGSKA (reference sequence). The CDR3 has 15 amino acids. V lost 1 base to trimming and J lost 8 bases, with 15 bases between them. CDR3 DNA: TGCAGTGCTAGAGTGGTGAGGGTAGGTGATTCACCCCTCCACTTT. The encoded protein is CSARVVRVGDSPLHF.

In its sample, this clonotype was seen a few times. This chain uses TRBV11-2 with TRBJ1-5; the match to TRBD1 covers 8 bases. Trimming at V came to 5 bases and at J to 2 bases, leaving 14 bases not matched to a gene. The CDR3 has 18 amino acids. CDR1 and CDR2 (germline): SGHAT, FQNNGV. The CDR3 reads CASSTTGASRVGNQPQHF. CDR3 DNA: TGTGCCAGCAGCACGACAGGGGCTTCTCGTGTCGGCAATCAGCCCCAGCATTTT.

In this sample, this clonotype turned up a few times. V gene TRBV11-3 combines with J gene TRBJ2-2; a possible D gene is TRBD2 (6 bases). The germline gives CDR1 SGHNT, CDR2 YENEEA. Trimming cost V 1 base and J 5 bases, with 17 bases left between them. The CDR3 totals 17 residues. The CDR3 coding sequence is TGTGCCAGCAGCTTAGGCACGGCTCGAGGAGGGACCGGGGAGCTGTTTTTT. Encoded protein: CASSLGTARGGTGELFF.

This chain connects TRBV7-2 to TRBJ1-6, with a possible D match to TRBD1 (5 bases). V lost 0 bases to trimming and J lost 7 bases, with 10 bases between them. Germline-derived CDR1 and CDR2 are SGHTA and FQGNSA. CDR3 length: 15 residues. Written as DNA, the CDR3 is TGTGCCAGCAGCTTAGCCGGGGGATTCAATTCACCCCTCCACTTT. Translation: CASSLAGGFNSPLHF.

This clonotype has just a few counts. This sequence joins TRBV29-1 and TRBJ2-1; 7 nucleotides agree with TRBD2. V lost 7 bases and J lost 9; bases outside the gene matches: 12. This CDR3 contains 13 residues. Per germline, CDR1 SQVTM and CDR2 ANQGSEA. The CDR3 reads CSAGTKGAAEQFF. The CDR3 region has the DNA TGCAGCGCGGGGACTAAGGGCGCCGCTGAGCAGTTCTTC.

In its sample, this clonotype was seen many times. The chain recombines TRBV6-2 or TRBV6-3 with TRBJ2-2, with D possibly matching TRBD2 (5 bases). This CDR3 is built from 18 residues. V lost 0 bases and J 6 bases, leaving 20 bases between the germline ends. CDR1 is MNHEY and CDR2 is SVGEGT in the germline V gene. Here the CDR3 reads CASSYSEGGLSKAGELFF. CDR3 DNA: TGTGCCAGCAGTTACTCGGAAGGCGGGTTAAGTAAGGCCGGGGAGCTGTTTTTT.

This clonotype was counted at least ten times. The CDR3 region is CASSETLNSYEQYF. The CDR3 bases are TGCGCCAGCAGTGAGACGTTAAACTCCTACGAGCAGTACTTC. The genes are TRBV10-1 and TRBJ2-7; no clear D gene. Per the germline V gene, CDR1 is WNHNN and CDR2 is SYGVQD (reference sequence). V dropped 2 bases and J dropped 0 bases, with 8 bases sitting between them. This CDR3 is 14 amino acids long.

Concerning this clonotype itself: This CDR3 fails to terminate in the conserved phenylalanine or tryptophan, so it likely reflects a read error. The chain carries TRBV27 and TRBJ1-5; TRBD1 agrees at 7 bases. The germline gives CDR1 MNHEY, CDR2 SMNVEV (reference sequence). CDR3 length equals 18 residues. The chain's CDR3 is CTSSLESVRDSSNQPQHS. The CDR3 DNA follows: TGCACCAGCAGTTTAGAAAGTGTTCGGGACAGCAGCAATCAGCCCCAGCATTCT.

This clonotype came up a few times. The chain combines TRBV15 with TRBJ2-3; D is ambiguous. Germline values: CDR1 LNHNV, CDR2 YYDKDF (reference sequence). Trimming stripped 6 bases from V and 1 base from J, with 17 bases between. This CDR3 is 16 amino acids long. CDR3 sequence: CATRPRISERTDTQYF. In nucleotides, the CDR3 is TGTGCCACCAGGCCGAGAATAAGTGAACGCACAGATACGCAGTATTTT.

In its sample, this clonotype was seen a few times. V gene TRBV7-3 combines with J gene TRBJ2-1, with TRBD2 identical over 8 bases. This CDR3 has 16 residues. The germline V gene encodes CDR1 SGHTA and CDR2 FQGTGA. With V trimmed by 4 bases and J by 7 bases, 12 bases remained unmatched. In DNA form, the CDR3 reads TGTGCCAGCAGCTCTAATAGCGGGAAAGGGTATAATGAGCAGTTCTTC. Protein: CASSSNSGKGYNEQFF.

A few counts support this clonotype. The V gene is TRBV7-3, the J gene TRBJ2-1; 9 positions match TRBD2. Trimming took 4 bases from V and 5 from J; bases not matched to a gene: 12. The CDR3 contains 17 residues. The germline V gene has CDR1 SGHTA and CDR2 FQGTGA. The CDR3 spells CASSSLRKAGGDNEQFF. Here the CDR3 DNA reads TGTGCCAGCAGCTCCCTACGAAAAGCGGGAGGCGACAATGAGCAGTTCTTC.

This chain connects TRBV19 to TRBJ2-5; TRBD1 is a possible D gene (6 bases). Germline-derived CDR1 and CDR2 are LNHDA and SQIVND (reference sequence). V gave up 4 bases and J gave up 2 bases, with 11 bases separating them. CDR3 length equals 14 residues. This CDR3 is CASSTQGRQETQYF. The CDR3 DNA reads TGTGCCAGTAGTACCCAGGGGAGACAAGAGACCCAGTACTTC.

This clonotype has more than one count but fewer than ten. The chain has TRBV7-8 and TRBJ2-3; a possible D gene is TRBD2 (6 bases). V was cut by 4 bases and J by 5 bases, with 10 bases left in between. Germline-derived CDR1 and CDR2 are SGHVS and FQNEAQ. CDR3 length equals 13 residues. In DNA, the CDR3 is TGTGCCAGCAGCTCCGCGGGGCAAGATACGCAGTATTTT. Translated: CASSSAGQDTQYF.